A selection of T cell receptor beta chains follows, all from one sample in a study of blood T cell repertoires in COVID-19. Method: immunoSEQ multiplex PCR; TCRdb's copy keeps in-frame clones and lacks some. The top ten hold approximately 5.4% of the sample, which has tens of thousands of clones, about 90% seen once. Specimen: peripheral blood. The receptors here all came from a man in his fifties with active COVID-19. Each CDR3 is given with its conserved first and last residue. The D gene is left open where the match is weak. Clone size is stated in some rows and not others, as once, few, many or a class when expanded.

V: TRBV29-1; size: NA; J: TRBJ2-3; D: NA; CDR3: CSVTFPGTDTQYF; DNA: TGCAGCGTGACTTTCCCCGGGACAGATACGCAGTATTTT
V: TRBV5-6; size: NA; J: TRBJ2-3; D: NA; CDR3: CASSWYLASLTDTQYF; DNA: TGTGCCAGCAGCTGGTACCTCGCTAGCCTCACAGATACGCAGTATTTT
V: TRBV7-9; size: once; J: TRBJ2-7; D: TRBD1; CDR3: CASSSGQGWYEQYF; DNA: TGTGCCAGCAGCTCCGGACAGGGGTGGTACGAGCAGTACTTC
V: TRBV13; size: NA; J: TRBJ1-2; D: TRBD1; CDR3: CASSLGDRDYGYTF; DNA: TGTGCCAGCAGCTTAGGAGACAGGGACTATGGCTACACCTTC
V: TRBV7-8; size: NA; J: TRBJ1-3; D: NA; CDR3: CASSGVGRGNTIYF; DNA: TGTGCCAGCAGCGGCGTAGGGAGGGGAAACACCATATATTTT
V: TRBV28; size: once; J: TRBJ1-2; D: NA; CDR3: CASSLVTLNYGYTF; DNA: TGTGCCAGCAGTTTGGTGACATTAAACTATGGCTACACCTTC
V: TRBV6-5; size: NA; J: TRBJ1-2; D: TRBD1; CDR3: CASSSPTGGNGYTF; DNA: TGTGCCAGCAGTTCCCCGACAGGGGGGAATGGCTACACCTTC
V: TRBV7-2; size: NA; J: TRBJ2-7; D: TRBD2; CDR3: CASSLVSSGWSYEQYF; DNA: TGTGCCAGCAGCTTAGTTTCTAGCGGGTGGTCCTACGAGCAGTACTTC
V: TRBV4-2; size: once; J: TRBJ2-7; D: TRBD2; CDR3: CASSQDLAGYYYEQYF; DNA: TGTGCCAGCAGCCAAGATCTAGCGGGATACTACTACGAGCAGTACTTC
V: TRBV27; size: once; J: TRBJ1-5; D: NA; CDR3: CASSLLGRGQPQHF; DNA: TGTGCCAGCAGTTTACTAGGGCGGGGGCAGCCCCAGCATTTT
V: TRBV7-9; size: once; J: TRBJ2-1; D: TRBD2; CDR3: CASRRAAGGPGSEQFF; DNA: TGTGCCAGCAGACGGGCAGCGGGAGGGCCTGGGAGTGAGCAGTTCTTC
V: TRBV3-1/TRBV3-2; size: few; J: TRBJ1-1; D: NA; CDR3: CASTPTGRNTEAFF; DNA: TGTGCCAGCACGCCTACAGGGCGTAACACTGAAGCTTTCTTT
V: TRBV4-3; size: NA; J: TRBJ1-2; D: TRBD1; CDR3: CASSQELSDRTYGYTF; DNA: TGCGCCAGCAGCCAAGAGTTATCGGACAGGACCTATGGCTACACCTTC
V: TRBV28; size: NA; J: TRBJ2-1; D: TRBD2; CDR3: CASSLQGLALVYNEQFF; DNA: TGTGCCAGCAGTTTGCAGGGACTAGCCCTCGTGTACAATGAGCAGTTCTTC
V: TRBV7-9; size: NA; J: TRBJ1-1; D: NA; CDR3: CASSRSGGGTEAFF; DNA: TGTGCCAGCAGCCGCTCCGGTGGAGGGACTGAAGCTTTCTTT
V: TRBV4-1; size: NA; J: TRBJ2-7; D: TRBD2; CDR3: CASSQDPGGPVYEQYF; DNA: TGCGCCAGCAGCCAAGATCCGGGAGGGCCGGTTTACGAGCAGTACTTC
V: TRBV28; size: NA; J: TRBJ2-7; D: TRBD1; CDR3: CASRTGGSEQYF; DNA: TGTGCCAGCAGAACAGGGGGCTCCGAGCAGTACTTC
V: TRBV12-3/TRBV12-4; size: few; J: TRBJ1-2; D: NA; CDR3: CASTLGGLGYTF; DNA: TGTGCCAGCACCCTGGGGGGGTTGGGCTACACCTTC
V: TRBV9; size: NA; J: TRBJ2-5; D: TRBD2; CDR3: CASSPLSLAGEWETQYF; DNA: TGTGCCAGCAGCCCCCTCAGCCTAGCGGGAGAATGGGAGACCCAGTACTTC
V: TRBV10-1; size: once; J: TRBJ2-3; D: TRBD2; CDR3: CASSPGLAGLTDTQYF; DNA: TGCGCCAGCAGTCCCGGACTAGCGGGACTCACAGATACGCAGTATTTT
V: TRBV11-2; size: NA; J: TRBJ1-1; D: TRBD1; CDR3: CASRPTGARNTEAFF; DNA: TGTGCCAGCAGACCTACAGGGGCGAGGAACACTGAAGCTTTCTTT
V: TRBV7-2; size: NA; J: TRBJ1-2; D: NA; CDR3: CASSLDGFNYGYTF; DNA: TGTGCCAGCAGCTTAGACGGTTTTAACTATGGCTACACCTTC
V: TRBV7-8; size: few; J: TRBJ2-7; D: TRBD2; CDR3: CASSLFSRTSLYEQYF; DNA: TGTGCCAGCAGCTTATTTTCCAGGACTAGCCTCTACGAGCAGTACTTC
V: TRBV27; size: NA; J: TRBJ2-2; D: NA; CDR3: CASKRTGELFF; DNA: TGTGCCAGTAAACGGACCGGGGAGCTGTTTTTT
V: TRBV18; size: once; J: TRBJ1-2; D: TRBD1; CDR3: CASSPRGQGYYGYTF; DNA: TGTGCCAGCTCACCGCGGGGACAGGGATATTATGGCTACACCTTC
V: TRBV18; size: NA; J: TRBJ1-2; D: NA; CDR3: CASSPSTVIGLSHGYTF; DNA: TGTGCCAGCTCACCATCCACGGTTATCGGTCTCTCCCATGGCTACACCTTC
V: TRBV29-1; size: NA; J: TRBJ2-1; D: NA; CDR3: CSVTGLSYNEQFF; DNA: TGCAGCGTTACAGGGCTCTCCTACAATGAGCAGTTCTTC
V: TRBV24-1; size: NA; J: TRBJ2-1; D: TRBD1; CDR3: CATSDTGQGARDEQFF; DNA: TGTGCCACCAGTGACACAGGACAGGGCGCTAGGGATGAGCAGTTCTTC
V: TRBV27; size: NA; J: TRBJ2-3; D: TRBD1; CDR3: CASSLIPTGTGADTQYF; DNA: TGTGCCAGCAGTCTAATTCCCACCGGGACAGGGGCAGATACGCAGTATTTT
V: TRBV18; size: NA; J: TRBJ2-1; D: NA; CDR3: CASSPYGESYNEQFF; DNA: TGTGCCAGCTCACCCTACGGAGAATCCTACAATGAGCAGTTCTTC
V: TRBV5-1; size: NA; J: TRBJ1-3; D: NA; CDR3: CASSLDGTGNTIYF; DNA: TGCGCCAGCAGCTTGGACGGTACTGGAAACACCATATATTTT
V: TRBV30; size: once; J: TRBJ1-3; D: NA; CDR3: CAWRRGGPGNTIYF; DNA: TGTGCCTGGAGACGGGGGGGCCCTGGAAACACCATATATTTT
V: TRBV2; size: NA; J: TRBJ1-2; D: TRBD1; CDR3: CASRLGQGRGYTF; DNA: TGTGCCAGCAGACTGGGACAGGGACGTGGCTACACCTTC
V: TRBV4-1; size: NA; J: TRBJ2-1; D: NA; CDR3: CASSQGPSGSYNEQFF; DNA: TGCGCCAGCAGCCAAGGGCCCAGCGGCTCCTACAATGAGCAGTTCTTC
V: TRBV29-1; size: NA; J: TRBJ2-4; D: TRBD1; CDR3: CSGGTAKNIQYF; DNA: TGCAGCGGGGGGACAGCGAAAAACATTCAGTACTTC
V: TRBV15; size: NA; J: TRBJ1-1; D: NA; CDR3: CATKSEPNTEAFF; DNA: TGTGCCACCAAGAGCGAACCGAACACTGAAGCTTTCTTT
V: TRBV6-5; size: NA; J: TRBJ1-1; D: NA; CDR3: CASRLGQLTEAFF; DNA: TGTGCCAGCAGGCTCGGACAGCTGACTGAAGCTTTCTTT
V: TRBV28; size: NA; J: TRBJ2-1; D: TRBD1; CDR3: CASSLIQGARSYNEQFF; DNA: TGTGCCAGCAGTCTCATACAGGGGGCTAGGTCCTACAATGAGCAGTTCTTC
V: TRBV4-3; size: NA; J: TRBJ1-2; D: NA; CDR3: CASSQDGEVASYGYTF; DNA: TGCGCCAGCAGCCAAGACGGGGAGGTGGCAAGCTATGGCTACACCTTC
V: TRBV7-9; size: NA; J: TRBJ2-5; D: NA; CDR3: CASSYRDGGRETQYF; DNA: TGTGCCAGCAGCTATCGCGATGGAGGCAGAGAGACCCAGTACTTC
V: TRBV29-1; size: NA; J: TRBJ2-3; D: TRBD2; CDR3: CSVEEAGGADTQYF; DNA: TGCAGCGTTGAAGAAGCGGGGGGCGCAGATACGCAGTATTTT